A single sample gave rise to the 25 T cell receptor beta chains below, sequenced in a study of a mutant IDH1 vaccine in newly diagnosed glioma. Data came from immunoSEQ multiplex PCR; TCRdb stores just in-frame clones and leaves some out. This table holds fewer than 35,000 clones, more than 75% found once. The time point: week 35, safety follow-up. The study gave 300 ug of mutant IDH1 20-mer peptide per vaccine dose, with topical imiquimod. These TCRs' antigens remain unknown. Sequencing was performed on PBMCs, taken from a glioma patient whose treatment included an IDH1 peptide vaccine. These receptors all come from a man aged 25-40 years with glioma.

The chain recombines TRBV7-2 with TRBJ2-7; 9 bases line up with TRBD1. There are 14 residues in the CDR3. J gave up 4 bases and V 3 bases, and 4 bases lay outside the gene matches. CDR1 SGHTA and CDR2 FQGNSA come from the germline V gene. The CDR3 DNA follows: TGTGCCAGCAGCTTTAGGGACAGGGAATACGAGCAGTACTTC. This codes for CASSFRDREYEQYF.

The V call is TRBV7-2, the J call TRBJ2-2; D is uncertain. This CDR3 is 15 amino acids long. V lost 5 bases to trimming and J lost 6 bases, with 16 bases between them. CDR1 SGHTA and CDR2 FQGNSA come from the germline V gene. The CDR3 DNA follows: TGTGCCAGCAGCCCTATACCTGATAGTCCCGGGGAGCTGTTTTTT. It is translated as CASSPIPDSPGELFF.

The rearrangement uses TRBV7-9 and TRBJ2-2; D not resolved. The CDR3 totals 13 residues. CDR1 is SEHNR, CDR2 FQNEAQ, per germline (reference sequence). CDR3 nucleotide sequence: TGTGTAGTGGGCAGGATGGACGCCGGGGAGCTGTTTTTT. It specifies CVVGRMDAGELFF. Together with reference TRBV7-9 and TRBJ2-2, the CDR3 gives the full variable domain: DTGVSQNPRHKITKRGQNVTFRCDPISEHNRLYWYRQTLGQGPEFLTYFQNEAQLEKSRLLSDRFSAERPKGSFSTLEIQRTEQGDSAMYLCVVGRMDAGELFFGEGSRLTVL.

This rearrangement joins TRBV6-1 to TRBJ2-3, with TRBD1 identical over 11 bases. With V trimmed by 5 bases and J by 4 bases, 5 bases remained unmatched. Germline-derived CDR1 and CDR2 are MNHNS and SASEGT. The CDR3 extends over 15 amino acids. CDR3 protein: CASSLRTGGPDTQYF. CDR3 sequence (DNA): TGTGCCAGCAGTCTCCGGACAGGGGGCCCAGATACGCAGTATTTT.

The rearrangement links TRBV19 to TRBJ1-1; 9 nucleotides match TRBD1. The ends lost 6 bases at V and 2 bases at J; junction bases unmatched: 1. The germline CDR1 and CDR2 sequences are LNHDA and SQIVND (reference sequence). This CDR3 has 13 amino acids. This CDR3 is CASRDRGNTEAFF. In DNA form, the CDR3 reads TGTGCCAGTAGGGACAGGGGAAACACTGAAGCTTTCTTT.

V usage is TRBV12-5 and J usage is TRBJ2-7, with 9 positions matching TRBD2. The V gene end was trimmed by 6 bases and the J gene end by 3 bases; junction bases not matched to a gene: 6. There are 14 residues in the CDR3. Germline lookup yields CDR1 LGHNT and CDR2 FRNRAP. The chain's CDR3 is CASGPVAGDYEQYF. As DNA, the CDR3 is TGTGCTAGTGGACCCGTAGCGGGGGACTACGAGCAGTACTTC. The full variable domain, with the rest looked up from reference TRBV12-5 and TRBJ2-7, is DARVTQTPRHKVTEMGQEVTMRCQPILGHNTVFWYRQTMMQGLELLAYFRNRAPLDDSGMPKDRFSAEMPDATLATLKIQPSEPRDSAVYFCASGPVAGDYEQYFGPGTRLTVT.

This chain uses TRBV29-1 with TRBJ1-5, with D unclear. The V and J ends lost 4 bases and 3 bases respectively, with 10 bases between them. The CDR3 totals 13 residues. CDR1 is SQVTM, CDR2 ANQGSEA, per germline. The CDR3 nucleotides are TGCAGCGTTGGGCAGAGCTACAATCAGCCCCAGCATTTT. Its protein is CSVGQSYNQPQHF.

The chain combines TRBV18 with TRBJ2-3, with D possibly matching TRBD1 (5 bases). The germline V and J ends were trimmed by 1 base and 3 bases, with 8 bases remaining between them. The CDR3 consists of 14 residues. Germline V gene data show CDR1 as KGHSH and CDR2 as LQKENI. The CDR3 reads CASSPRQRTDTQYF. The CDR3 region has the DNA TGTGCCAGCTCACCACGACAGAGAACAGATACGCAGTATTTT.

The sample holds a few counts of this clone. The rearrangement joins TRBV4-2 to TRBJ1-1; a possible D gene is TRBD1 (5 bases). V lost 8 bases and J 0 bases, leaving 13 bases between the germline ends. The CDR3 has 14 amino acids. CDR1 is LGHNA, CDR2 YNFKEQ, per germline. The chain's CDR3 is CASAEGPMNTEAFF. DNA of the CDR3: TGTGCCAGCGCGGAGGGACCGATGAACACTGAAGCTTTCTTT.

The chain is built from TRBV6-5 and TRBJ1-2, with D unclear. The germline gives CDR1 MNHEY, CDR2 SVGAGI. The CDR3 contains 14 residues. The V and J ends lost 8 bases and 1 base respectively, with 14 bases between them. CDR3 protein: CASRRGSLNYGYTF. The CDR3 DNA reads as TGTGCCAGCCGCCGTGGGTCCCTTAACTATGGCTACACCTTC.

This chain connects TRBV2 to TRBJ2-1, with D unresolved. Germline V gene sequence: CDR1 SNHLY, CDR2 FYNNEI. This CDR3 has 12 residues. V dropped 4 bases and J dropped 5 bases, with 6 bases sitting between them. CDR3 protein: CASSGLNNEQFF. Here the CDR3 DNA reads TGTGCCAGCAGTGGTCTAAACAATGAGCAGTTCTTC.

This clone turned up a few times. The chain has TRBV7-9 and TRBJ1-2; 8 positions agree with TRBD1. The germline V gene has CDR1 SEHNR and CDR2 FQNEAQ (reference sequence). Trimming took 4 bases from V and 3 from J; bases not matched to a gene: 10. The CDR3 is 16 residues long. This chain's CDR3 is CASSSSRQGLDYGYTF. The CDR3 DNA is TGTGCCAGCAGCTCCTCCCGACAGGGGTTAGACTATGGCTACACCTTC.

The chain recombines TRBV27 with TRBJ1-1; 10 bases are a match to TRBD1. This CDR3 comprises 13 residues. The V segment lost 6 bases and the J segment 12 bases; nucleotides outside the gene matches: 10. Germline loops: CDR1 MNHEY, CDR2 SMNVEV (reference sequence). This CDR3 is CASSLDRGPKTFF. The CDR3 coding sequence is TGTGCCAGCAGCTTAGACAGGGGGCCTAAAACTTTCTTT.

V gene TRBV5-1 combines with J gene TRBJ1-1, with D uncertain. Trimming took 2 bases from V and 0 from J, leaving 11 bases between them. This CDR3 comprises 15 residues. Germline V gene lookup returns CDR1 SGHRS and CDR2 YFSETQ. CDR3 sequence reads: CASSLGLSMNTEAFF. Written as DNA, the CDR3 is TGCGCCAGCAGCTTAGGCCTATCCATGAACACTGAAGCTTTCTTT.

The chain's CDR3 is CASSYGTGASNQPQHF. CDR3 bases: TGTGCCAGCAGTTACGGGACAGGGGCGAGCAATCAGCCCCAGCATTTT. The V gene is TRBV6-5, the J gene TRBJ1-5; 10 bases align to TRBD1. The CDR3 has 16 residues. The trim removed 2 bases at V and 1 base at J, leaving 2 bases unmatched. In germline, CDR1 is MNHEY, CDR2 SVGAGI.

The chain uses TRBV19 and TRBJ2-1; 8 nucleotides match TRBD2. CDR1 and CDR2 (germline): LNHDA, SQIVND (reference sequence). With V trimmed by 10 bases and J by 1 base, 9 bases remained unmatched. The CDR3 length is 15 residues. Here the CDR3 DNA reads TGTGCCACCCTCGGCGGGAGGAGGTCCTACAATGAGCAGTTCTTC. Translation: CATLGGRRSYNEQFF.

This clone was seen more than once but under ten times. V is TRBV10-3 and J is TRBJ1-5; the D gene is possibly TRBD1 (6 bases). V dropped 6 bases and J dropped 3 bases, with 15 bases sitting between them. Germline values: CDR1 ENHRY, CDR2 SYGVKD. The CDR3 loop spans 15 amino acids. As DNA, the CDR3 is TGTGCCATCAGCCCGACAGGAAGTGACAATCAGCCCCAGCATTTT. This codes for CAISPTGSDNQPQHF.

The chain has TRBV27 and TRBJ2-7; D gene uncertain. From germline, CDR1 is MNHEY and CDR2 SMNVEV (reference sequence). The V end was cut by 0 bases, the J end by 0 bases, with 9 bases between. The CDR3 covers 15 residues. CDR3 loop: CASSLSGSLSYEQYF. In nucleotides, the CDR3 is TGTGCCAGCAGTTTATCCGGCAGCCTCTCCTACGAGCAGTACTTC.

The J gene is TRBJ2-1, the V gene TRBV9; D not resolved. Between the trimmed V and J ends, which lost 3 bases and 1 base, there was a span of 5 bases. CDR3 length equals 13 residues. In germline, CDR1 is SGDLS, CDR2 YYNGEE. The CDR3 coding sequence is TGTGCCAGCAGCGCCAGATCCTACAATGAGCAGTTCTTC. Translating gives CASSARSYNEQFF.

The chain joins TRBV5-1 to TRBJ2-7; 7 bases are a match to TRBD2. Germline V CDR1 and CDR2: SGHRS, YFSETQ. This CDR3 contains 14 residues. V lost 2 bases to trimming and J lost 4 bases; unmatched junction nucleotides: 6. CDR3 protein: CASSFGGSFYEQYF. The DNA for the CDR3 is TGCGCCAGCAGCTTCGGCGGGAGTTTTTACGAGCAGTACTTC. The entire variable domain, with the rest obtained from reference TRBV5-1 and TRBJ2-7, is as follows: KAGVTQTPRYLIKTRGQQVTLSCSPISGHRSVSWYQQTPGQGLQFLFEYFSETQRNKGNFPGRFSGRQFSNSRSEMNVSTLELGDSALYLCASSFGGSFYEQYFGPGTRLTVT.

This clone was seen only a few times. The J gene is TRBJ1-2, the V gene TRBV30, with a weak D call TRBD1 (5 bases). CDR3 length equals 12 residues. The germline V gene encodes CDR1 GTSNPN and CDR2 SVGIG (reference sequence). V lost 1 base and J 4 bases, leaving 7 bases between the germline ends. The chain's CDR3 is CAWSAGLYGYTF. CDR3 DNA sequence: TGTGCCTGGAGTGCGGGACTCTATGGCTACACCTTC.

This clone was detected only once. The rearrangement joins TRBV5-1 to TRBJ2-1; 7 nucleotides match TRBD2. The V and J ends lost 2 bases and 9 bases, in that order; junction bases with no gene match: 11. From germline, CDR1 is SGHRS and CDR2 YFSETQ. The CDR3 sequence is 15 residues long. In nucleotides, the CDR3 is TGCGCCAGCAGCTTAACAGGAGCGGGACTGGCTGAGCAGTTCTTC. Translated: CASSLTGAGLAEQFF.

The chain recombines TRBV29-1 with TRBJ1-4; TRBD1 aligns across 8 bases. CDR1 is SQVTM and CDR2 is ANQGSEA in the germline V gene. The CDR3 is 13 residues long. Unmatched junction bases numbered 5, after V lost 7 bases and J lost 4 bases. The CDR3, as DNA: TGCAGCGCCCAGGGGGCGAGTAATGAAAAACTGTTTTTT. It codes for CSAQGASNEKLFF.

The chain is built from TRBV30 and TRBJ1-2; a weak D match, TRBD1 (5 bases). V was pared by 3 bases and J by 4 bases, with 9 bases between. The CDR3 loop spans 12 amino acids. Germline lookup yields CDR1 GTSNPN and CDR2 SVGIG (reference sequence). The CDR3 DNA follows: TGTGCCTGGAGCCAGGGCATCTATGGCTACACCTTC. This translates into CAWSQGIYGYTF.

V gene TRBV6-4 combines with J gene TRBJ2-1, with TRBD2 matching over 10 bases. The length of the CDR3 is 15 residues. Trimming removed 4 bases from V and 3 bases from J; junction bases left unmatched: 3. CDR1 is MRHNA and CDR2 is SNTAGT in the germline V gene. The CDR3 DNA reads TGTGCCAGCAGTGTTCTAGCGGGGGACTACAATGAGCAGTTCTTC. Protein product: CASSVLAGDYNEQFF.